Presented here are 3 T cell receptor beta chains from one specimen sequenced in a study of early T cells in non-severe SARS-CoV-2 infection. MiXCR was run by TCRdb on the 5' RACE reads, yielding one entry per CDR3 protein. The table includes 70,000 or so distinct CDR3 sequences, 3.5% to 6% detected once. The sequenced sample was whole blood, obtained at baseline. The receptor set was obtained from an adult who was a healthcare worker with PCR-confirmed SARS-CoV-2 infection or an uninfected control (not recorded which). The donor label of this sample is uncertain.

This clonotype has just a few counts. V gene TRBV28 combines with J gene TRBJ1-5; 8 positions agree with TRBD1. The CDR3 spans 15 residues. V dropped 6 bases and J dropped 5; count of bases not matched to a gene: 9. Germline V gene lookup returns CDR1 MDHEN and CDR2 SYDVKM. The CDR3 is CASSLQGGRHQPQHF. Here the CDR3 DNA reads TGTGCCAGCAGCCTACAGGGGGGTCGCCATCAGCCCCAGCATTTT.

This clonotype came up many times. The CDR3 coding sequence is TGTGCCAGCAGGGACAGGCCTCCGTCCCGGGACGAGCAGTACTTC. This sequence encodes CASRDRPPSRDEQYF. The chain is built from TRBV2 and TRBJ2-7; the match to TRBD1 covers 7 bases. Looked up from germline, CDR1 is SNHLY and CDR2 is FYNNEI. This CDR3 region has 15 residues. V was pared by 6 bases and J by 5 bases, with 13 bases of the junction left unmatched.

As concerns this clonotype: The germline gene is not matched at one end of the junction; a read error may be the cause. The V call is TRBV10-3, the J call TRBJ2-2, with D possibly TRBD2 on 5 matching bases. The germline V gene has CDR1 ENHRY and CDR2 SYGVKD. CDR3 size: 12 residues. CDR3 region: CAISILTGEPFF. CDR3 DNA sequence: TGTGCCATCAGTATCCTCACCGGGGAGCCGTTTTTT.